A single sample gave rise to the 20 T cell receptor beta chains below, sequenced in a study of T cell repertoires in cytomegalovirus infection. Each CDR3 protein is one row after TCRdb ran MiXCR on the reads. Of almost 500,000 distinct CDR3 sequences listed, 10% to 12% are singletons. The sequencing input was PBMCs. These receptors came from a human donor in good health (CMV status not recorded). Some clones in this sample may be carry-over from other donors' samples.

In its sample, this clonotype was seen many times. The rearrangement links TRBV4-2 to TRBJ2-5; 8 bases line up with TRBD2. Germline V gene sequence: CDR1 LGHNA, CDR2 YNFKEQ. J gave up 1 base and V 1 base, and 11 bases lay outside the gene matches. The CDR3 sequence is 18 residues long. The CDR3: CASSQVLASGSGQETQYF. In DNA, the CDR3 is TGTGCCAGCAGCCAAGTCTTAGCCAGCGGGAGTGGCCAAGAGACCCAGTACTTC.

In this sample, this clonotype turned up many times. The chain uses TRBV6-2 or TRBV6-3 and TRBJ2-7; TRBD1 or TRBD2 may be the D gene (5 bases each). CDR1 MNHEY and CDR2 SVGEGT come from the germline V gene. Trimming took 5 bases from V and 2 from J, leaving 22 bases between them. CDR3 size: 17 residues. The CDR3 loop is CASSPHRDAKYPYEQYF. As DNA, the CDR3 is TGTGCCAGCAGTCCTCACCGGGACGCGAAATACCCCTACGAGCAGTACTTC.

This clonotype was detected only a few times. The rearrangement links TRBV20-1 to TRBJ2-7; 7 nucleotides align to TRBD1. Germline V gene sequence: CDR1 DFQATT, CDR2 SNEGSKA (reference sequence). The trim removed 5 bases at V and 6 bases at J, leaving 7 bases unmatched. CDR3 length: 12 amino acids. The CDR3 DNA reads as TGCAGTGCTGTGGGGCAGGGGGTCGAGCAGTACTTC. Translation: CSAVGQGVEQYF.

This clonotype was found a few times. The chain joins TRBV3-1 to TRBJ2-5; D tentatively reads TRBD1 or TRBD2 (5 bases each). Germline V gene data show CDR1 as LGHDT and CDR2 as YNNKEL (reference sequence). CDR3 length: 15 residues. The V and J ends lost 2 bases and 2 bases respectively, with 12 bases between them. This CDR3 reads CASSQSWDGQETQYF. The DNA of the CDR3 is TGTGCCAGCAGCCAAAGTTGGGACGGTCAAGAGACCCAGTACTTC.

This clonotype was seen many times. The chain has TRBV7-6 and TRBJ2-7, with D possibly matching TRBD1 (6 bases). Trimming took 1 base from V and 4 from J, leaving 11 bases between them. Per the germline V gene, CDR1 is SGHVS and CDR2 is FNYEAQ. The CDR3 is 14 residues long. CDR3 bases: TGTGCCAGCAGCTTAGGGGGACAACGGTACGAGCAGTACTTC. This translates into CASSLGGQRYEQYF.

In regard to this clonotype: A much more abundant neighbour one base away suggests this may be a read error. This rearrangement joins TRBV27 to TRBJ1-1; no reliable D call. Per germline, CDR1 MNHEY and CDR2 SMNVEV (reference sequence). V shed 5 bases and J shed 1 base, with 17 bases lying between them. The CDR3 is 16 amino acids. Here the CDR3 reads CASSPWPWVSNTEAFF. CDR3 sequence (DNA): TGTGCCAGCAGTCCCTGGCCGTGGGTGTCGAACACTGAAGCTTTCTTT.

Many counts were recorded for this clonotype. V gene TRBV11-3 combines with J gene TRBJ2-7, with D perhaps given as TRBD1 or TRBD2 (5 bases each). The CDR3 has 14 amino acids. V lost 5 bases to trimming and J lost 6 bases, with 17 bases between them. Per the germline V gene, CDR1 is SGHNT and CDR2 is YENEEA. As DNA, the CDR3 is TGTGCCAGCAGCCCACCCGGGGCTCCCTCCGAGCAGTACTTC. Amino acids: CASSPPGAPSEQYF.

A word on this clonotype: This may arise from a read error, as a much more abundant clone is one base away. This chain joins TRBV6-6 and TRBJ2-7, with D uncertain. CDR3 length: 13 residues. V lost 2 bases to trimming and J lost 5 bases, with 10 bases between them. The germline V gene encodes CDR1 MNHNY and CDR2 SVGAGI (reference sequence). Here the CDR3 DNA reads TGTGCCAGCAGTTACAGGCTCACCCACGAGCAGTACTTC. It is translated as CASSYRLTHEQYF.

This clonotype was detected ten times or more. This chain connects TRBV5-1 to TRBJ2-6, with D perhaps matching TRBD1 (5 bases). Germline loops: CDR1 SGHRS, CDR2 YFSETQ. The CDR3 sequence is 15 residues long. V was shortened by 3 bases and J by 3 bases, with 10 bases between the two germline ends. CDR3 sequence: CASSSTGDGANVLTF. The CDR3 nucleotides are TGCGCCAGCAGCTCAACAGGAGATGGGGCCAACGTCCTGACTTTC.

This clonotype has more than one count but fewer than ten. The chain is built from TRBV27 and TRBJ1-4; D is undetermined. The CDR3 is 14 amino acids. V lost 5 bases and J 6 bases, leaving 13 bases between the germline ends. From germline, CDR1 is MNHEY and CDR2 SMNVEV (reference sequence). The CDR3 reads CASSPAGRYEKLFF. The CDR3 coding sequence is TGTGCCAGCAGTCCCGCCGGCAGATATGAAAAACTGTTTTTT.

This clonotype was detected ten times or more. The rearrangement uses TRBV28 and TRBJ2-7; 7 bases match TRBD1. Germline-derived CDR1 and CDR2 are MDHEN and SYDVKM. The CDR3 has 13 amino acids. The ends lost 10 bases at V and 5 bases at J; junction bases unmatched: 11. The CDR3 DNA reads as TGTGCCACCCTGACAGGGAAATCCCACGAGCAGTACTTC. This encodes CATLTGKSHEQYF. The variable domain in full, with the rest retrieved from reference TRBV28 and TRBJ2-7, is DVKVTQSSRYLVKRTGEKVFLECVQDMDHENMFWYRQDPGLGLRLIYFSYDVKMKEKGDIPEGYSVSREKKERFSLILESASTNQTSMYLCATLTGKSHEQYFGPGTRLTVT.

In its sample, this clonotype was seen many times. The chain employs TRBV11-2 and TRBJ1-1; D might be TRBD1 (6 bases). This CDR3 spans 15 amino acids. V lost 5 bases, J lost 3 bases, and 16 bases lay in between. The germline gives CDR1 SGHAT, CDR2 FQNNGV. CDR3: CASSGYRVGDTEAFF. The CDR3 region has the DNA TGTGCCAGCAGCGGATACAGGGTGGGGGACACTGAAGCTTTCTTT.

The V call is TRBV11-2, the J call TRBJ2-3; TRBD1 might be the D (5 bases). The CDR3 is 16 residues long. Trimming took 5 bases from V and 3 from J, leaving 18 bases between them. The germline V gene encodes CDR1 SGHAT and CDR2 FQNNGV. The CDR3 nucleotides read TGTGCCAGCAGCCCCTTTGGGGCGAGAGAGACAGATACGCAGTATTTT. Translation: CASSPFGARETDTQYF.

This chain links TRBV2 with TRBJ1-2; 9 nucleotides match TRBD1. Unmatched junction bases numbered 8, after V lost 5 bases and J lost 4 bases. CDR1 and CDR2 from the germline V gene are SNHLY and FYNNEI. The CDR3 extends over 15 amino acids. CDR3 region: CASSISQGAGYGYTF. CDR3 bases: TGTGCCAGCAGTATATCACAGGGGGCGGGCTATGGCTACACCTTC.

This clonotype was seen a few times. This chain links TRBV20-1 with TRBJ1-1; D gene uncertain. With 4 bases removed from V and 1 base from J, the gap between germline ends came to 7 bases. Germline V lookup: CDR1 DFQATT, CDR2 SNEGSKA (reference sequence). This CDR3 spans 12 amino acids. The CDR3 DNA reads TGCAGTGCTATCTTTCAGAACACTGAAGCTTTCTTT. Its translation is CSAIFQNTEAFF.

In its sample, this clonotype was seen many times. The chain has TRBV2 and TRBJ2-1, with D perhaps being TRBD1 or TRBD2 (5 bases each). V lost 3 bases to trimming and J lost 2 bases, with 8 bases between them. The CDR3 consists of 14 residues. The germline V gene has CDR1 SNHLY and CDR2 FYNNEI. The CDR3 loop is CASSEVGPYNEQFF. The CDR3 region has the DNA TGTGCCAGCAGTGAGGTGGGACCCTACAATGAGCAGTTCTTC.

This clonotype was seen ten or more times. This chain links TRBV5-5 with TRBJ2-7; 9 bases fit TRBD1. This CDR3 has 14 residues. The ends lost 6 bases at V and 3 bases at J; junction bases unmatched: 7. From germline, CDR1 is SGHKS and CDR2 YYEKEE (reference sequence). CDR3 nucleotide sequence: TGTGCCAGCACGGTGACAGGGGGAATCTACGAGCAGTACTTC. It codes for CASTVTGGIYEQYF. Full variable domain (remainder filled in from reference TRBV5-5 and TRBJ2-7): DAGVTQSPTHLIKTRGQQVTLRCSPISGHKSVSWYQQVLGQGPQFIFQYYEKEERGRGNFPDRFSARQFPNYSSELNVNALLLGDSALYLCASTVTGGIYEQYFGPGTRLTVT.

V usage is TRBV3-1 and J usage is TRBJ2-7; 8 bases line up with TRBD2. The ends lost 4 bases at V and 1 base at J; junction bases unmatched: 18. Germline assignment: CDR1 LGHDT and CDR2 YNNKEL (reference sequence). CDR3 size: 19 residues. CDR3 amino acids: CASSRKAQFLAGASYEQYF. The CDR3 nucleotides read TGTGCCAGCAGCCGGAAAGCCCAGTTTCTAGCGGGTGCGTCCTACGAGCAGTACTTC.

The chain links TRBV7-8 to TRBJ2-5; a weak D match, TRBD2 (5 bases). From germline, CDR1 is SGHVS and CDR2 FQNEAQ. The CDR3 is 14 residues long. Trimming shortened V by 2 bases and J by 5 bases, and 12 bases separated the two germline ends. CDR3 bases: TGTGCCAGCAGCTTAAGGGTGCGGAGGGAGACCCAGTACTTC. Protein product: CASSLRVRRETQYF.

This clonotype was seen ten or more times. J is TRBJ2-3 and V is TRBV7-3; tentative D call: TRBD2 (5 bases). Germline V gene lookup returns CDR1 SGHTA and CDR2 FQGTGA. With 1 base removed from V and 0 bases from J, the gap between germline ends came to 11 bases. The CDR3 extends over 16 amino acids. The CDR3 reads CASSLSASGSTDTQYF. CDR3 nucleotide sequence: TGTGCCAGCAGCTTAAGTGCCAGCGGAAGCACAGATACGCAGTATTTT.